One T cell receptor (beta chain) is described in this entry. The sample belongs to a study of T cells in tumors after PD-1 blockade. Across the study: A subset received ongoing vismodegib 150 mg daily alongside anti-PD-1 therapy.

The CDR3 totals 15 residues. Trimming left V 1 base short and J 4 bases short, with 13 bases between. Germline CDR1 and CDR2: SGHVS and FQNEAQ. Libraries were prepared by immunoSEQ multiplex PCR; TCRdb keeps only in-frame clonotypes and omits some of them. Of 20,000 to 25,000 clones in the sample, nearly 85% were seen once. This specimen consisted of PBMCs, obtained after anti-PD-1 treatment. The chain is built from TRBV7-8 and TRBJ1-2; D gene unclear. The receptor was derived from a human donor with basal cell carcinoma. For the CDR3, the DNA is TGTGCCAGCAGCTTAGAAGATGGCCGGCTCTATGGCTACACCTTC. It is translated as CASSLEDGRLYGYTF.